This is a list of T cell receptor beta chains from one sample in a study of blood T cell repertoires in COVID-19. Assay: immunoSEQ multiplex PCR; the TCRdb copy retains only in-frame clones and omits some. The sample carries tens of thousands of clones, around 86% recorded once. Sequencing used peripheral blood. Every receptor here comes from a woman over 75 with acute or convalescent COVID-19. Each CDR3 is given with its conserved first and last residue. The order of the fields is D gene, V gene, clone size, J gene, CDR3 protein, CDR3 DNA. A D gene is named only where the DNA matches it firmly. Not every row has a clone size; where given, it reads once, few, many or a size class.

.	TRBV6-5	.	TRBJ1-2	CASSRGGFYGYTF	TGTGCCAGCAGTCGTGGGGGGTTCTATGGCTACACCTTC
TRBD1	TRBV7-2	.	TRBJ1-2	CASSASGTGGVGYGYTF	TGTGCCAGCAGTGCTTCCGGGACAGGGGGGGTAGGCTATGGCTACACCTTC
TRBD2	TRBV11-2	.	TRBJ2-3	CASSFDLAGGRDTQYF	TGTGCCAGCAGCTTCGATCTAGCGGGAGGGCGCGATACGCAGTATTTT
.	TRBV20-1	.	TRBJ1-5	CSASPGLTVSNQPQHF	TGCAGTGCTAGTCCGGGATTGACGGTTAGCAATCAGCCCCAGCATTTT
TRBD2	TRBV7-2	once	TRBJ2-3	CASSLGLAGGGDTQYF	TGTGCCAGCAGCCTAGGACTAGCGGGGGGAGGAGATACGCAGTATTTT
TRBD1	TRBV4-1	.	TRBJ1-5	CASSLWDSNQPQHF	TGCGCCAGCAGCCTTTGGGACAGTAATCAGCCCCAGCATTTT
TRBD2	TRBV13	once	TRBJ2-1	CASSRLSTAGSGGADEQFF	TGTGCCAGCAGCCGACTAAGTACCGCGGGGAGCGGGGGGGCCGATGAGCAGTTCTTC
.	TRBV7-8	.	TRBJ1-2	CASSPFTGSKFNYGYTF	TGTGCCAGCAGCCCCTTCACAGGCTCAAAATTCAACTATGGCTACACCTTC
TRBD1	TRBV7-2	.	TRBJ2-1	CASKQRATGDEQFF	TGTGCCAGCAAACAGAGGGCTACAGGGGATGAGCAGTTCTTC
TRBD1	TRBV11-2	.	TRBJ2-2	CASSLAWGTDTGELFF	TGTGCCAGCAGCTTGGCTTGGGGGACAGACACCGGGGAGCTGTTTTTT
TRBD1	TRBV3-1/TRBV3-2	.	TRBJ1-2	CASSGYQGTDYGYTF	TGTGCCAGCAGCGGTTACCAAGGGACAGACTATGGCTACACCTTC
TRBD1	TRBV9	.	TRBJ1-1	CASSPGRQGMNTEAFF	TGTGCCAGCAGCCCGGGAAGACAGGGAATGAACACTGAAGCTTTCTTT
TRBD1	TRBV4-3	.	TRBJ1-2	CASSQVRGTGVGGYTF	TGCGCCAGCAGCCAAGTTAGAGGGACAGGGGTAGGCGGCTACACCTTC
.	TRBV7-2	.	TRBJ1-1	CASSPRGEWTEAFF	TGTGCCAGCAGCCCACGGGGGGAATGGACTGAAGCTTTCTTT
.	TRBV3-1/TRBV3-2	.	TRBJ1-2	CASSRMDSPGSGYTF	TGTGCCAGCAGCCGGATGGACAGCCCGGGAAGTGGCTACACCTTC
.	TRBV7-9	once	TRBJ1-2	CASSLSQGNYGYTF	TGTGCCAGCAGCTTATCCCAGGGGAACTATGGCTACACCTTC
TRBD1	TRBV6-5	.	TRBJ1-2	CASSTGASYGYTF	TGTGCCAGCAGTACAGGGGCCTCCTATGGCTACACCTTC
.	TRBV5-5	once	TRBJ2-2	CASSLVLAGELFF	TGTGCCAGCAGCTTGGTATTAGCCGGGGAGCTGTTTTTT
.	TRBV3-1/TRBV3-2	.	TRBJ1-6	CASSQQQGHNSPLHF	TGTGCCAGCAGCCAACAACAGGGACATAATTCACCCCTCCACTTT
.	TRBV7-7	.	TRBJ1-3	CASSLAPSSGNTIYF	TGTGCCAGCAGCTTAGCGCCCAGCTCTGGAAACACCATATATTTT
.	TRBV18	.	TRBJ1-2	CASSPHRDYGYTF	TGTGCCAGCTCACCTCACAGGGACTATGGCTACACCTTC
.	TRBV15	.	TRBJ1-1	CATSRGRDTEAFF	TGTGCCACCAGCAGAGGCAGGGACACTGAAGCTTTCTTT
TRBD2	TRBV7-2	.	TRBJ2-2	CASSLDAGGRTGELFF	TGTGCCAGCAGCTTAGATGCGGGGGGGCGCACCGGGGAGCTGTTTTTT
.	TRBV6-2/TRBV6-3	.	TRBJ1-1	CASSYLGGGNTEAFF	TGTGCCAGCAGTTACCTGGGAGGAGGGAACACTGAAGCTTTCTTT
.	TRBV19	.	TRBJ1-1	CASSNRDPEAFF	TGTGCCAGTAGCAACAGGGACCCTGAGGCTTTCTTT
.	TRBV30	.	TRBJ1-2	CACQAGEYGYTF	TGTGCCTGTCAGGCCGGTGAATATGGCTACACCTTC
TRBD1	TRBV5-1	.	TRBJ2-7	CASSPGTVSSYEQYF	TGCGCCAGCAGCCCCGGGACAGTAAGCTCCTACGAGCAGTACTTC
.	TRBV7-9	.	TRBJ2-6	CASSYRARGYGLGANVLTF	TGTGCCAGCAGCTATAGGGCCCGCGGGTACGGGCTCGGGGCCAACGTCCTGACTTTC
TRBD1	TRBV3-1/TRBV3-2	.	TRBJ2-5	CASSIAGGRLETQYF	TGTGCCAGCAGCATAGCAGGGGGCAGGTTAGAGACCCAGTACTTC
.	TRBV7-9	.	TRBJ1-1	CASSLGSARGAFF	TGTGCCAGCAGCTTAGGGTCAGCAAGGGGGGCTTTCTTT
TRBD2	TRBV18	.	TRBJ2-7	CASSPISGGAVHEQYF	TGTGCCAGCTCACCAATCAGCGGGGGGGCGGTCCACGAGCAGTACTTC
TRBD2	TRBV7-2	.	TRBJ2-7	CASSTSGLAGSSYEQYF	TGTGCCAGCAGCACATCGGGACTAGCGGGGAGCTCCTACGAGCAGTACTTC
.	TRBV12-3/TRBV12-4	.	TRBJ1-3	CASSWGQGVTIYF	TGTGCCAGCAGTTGGGGGCAGGGAGTCACCATATATTTT
.	TRBV9	.	TRBJ1-1	CASSELSGDTEAFF	TGTGCCAGCAGCGAATTGAGCGGGGACACTGAAGCTTTCTTT
.	TRBV7-2	few	TRBJ2-1	CASSLSRLDNEQFF	TGTGCCAGCAGCTTAAGTCGGTTGGACAATGAGCAGTTCTTC
.	TRBV12-3/TRBV12-4	.	TRBJ2-7	CASSSRTNYEQYF	TGTGCCAGCAGTTCTAGGACAAACTACGAGCAGTACTTC
.	TRBV19	medium-sized	TRBJ2-1	CASTIGGRYNEQFF	TGTGCCAGTACCATAGGAGGACGCTACAATGAGCAGTTCTTC
TRBD1	TRBV9	.	TRBJ2-2	CASSAGGGHTGELFF	TGTGCCAGCAGCGCAGGGGGCGGGCACACCGGGGAGCTGTTTTTT
.	TRBV5-1	once	TRBJ1-2	CASSRDSYGYTF	TGCGCCAGCAGCCGGGACTCGTATGGCTACACCTTC
.	TRBV27	.	TRBJ2-7	CASSLSSAQNYEQYF	TGTGCCAGCAGTTTATCGTCCGCACAGAACTACGAGCAGTACTTC
.	TRBV29-1	once	TRBJ2-2	CSGDTANTGELFF	TGCAGTGGGGACACGGCGAACACCGGGGAGCTGTTTTTT
TRBD1	TRBV3-1/TRBV3-2	.	TRBJ2-2	CASSQEDRGLPGELFF	TGTGCCAGCAGCCAAGAGGACAGGGGCCTCCCCGGGGAGCTGTTTTTT
.	TRBV6-4	.	TRBJ2-1	CASSALGGANEQFF	TGTGCCAGCAGCGCCCTCGGCGGGGCTAATGAGCAGTTCTTC
.	TRBV19	.	TRBJ1-5	CASSLQGEQPQHF	TGTGCCAGTAGTTTACAGGGAGAGCAGCCCCAGCATTTT
.	TRBV12-5	.	TRBJ2-1	CASVPGQAYNEQFF	TGTGCTAGTGTACCGGGACAAGCGTACAATGAGCAGTTCTTC
.	TRBV19	.	TRBJ2-4	CASSLEGAGTFKNIQYF	TGTGCCAGTAGTCTTGAAGGAGCCGGGACTTTCAAAAACATTCAGTACTTC
.	TRBV7-2	.	TRBJ1-2	CASSPQGRAGQNYGYTF	TGTGCCAGCAGCCCCCAAGGGCGGGCAGGTCAGAACTATGGCTACACCTTC
TRBD1	TRBV7-9	.	TRBJ1-6	CASSLGQGLFPLHF	TGTGCCAGCAGCCTGGGACAGGGCTTATTTCCCCTCCACTTT
.	TRBV6-5	.	TRBJ2-3	CASNHGGRSTDTQYF	TGTGCCAGCAACCACGGGGGACGGTCAACAGATACGCAGTATTTT
TRBD2	TRBV9	.	TRBJ2-3	CASSVGTSGGVGTDTQYF	TGTGCCAGCAGCGTAGGCACTAGCGGGGGGGTGGGAACAGATACGCAGTATTTT
TRBD2	TRBV7-2	.	TRBJ2-1	CASSSRHTGTSRYNEQFF	TGTGCCAGCAGCTCAAGACATACCGGGACTAGCCGCTACAATGAGCAGTTCTTC